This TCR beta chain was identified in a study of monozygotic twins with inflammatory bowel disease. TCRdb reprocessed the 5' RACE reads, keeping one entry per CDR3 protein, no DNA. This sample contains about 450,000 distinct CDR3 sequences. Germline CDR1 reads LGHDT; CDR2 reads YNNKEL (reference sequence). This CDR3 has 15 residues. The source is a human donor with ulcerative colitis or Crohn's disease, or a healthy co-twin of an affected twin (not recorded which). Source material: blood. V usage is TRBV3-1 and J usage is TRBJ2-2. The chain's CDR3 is CASSQTVQITGELFF. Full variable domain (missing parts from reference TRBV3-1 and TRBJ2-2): DTAVSQTPKYLVTQMGNDKSIKCEQNLGHDTMYWYKQDSKKFLKIMFSYNNKELIINETVPNRFSPKSPDKAHLNLHINSLELGDSAVYFCASSQTVQITGELFFGEGSRLTVL.